This T cell receptor beta chain was sequenced during a study of cytomegalovirus exposure and HLA in healthy donors (dated by TCRdb to about 2017). Study-level background: In an earlier analysis of 450 to 750 of the donors, under 300 Gb of sequence data and approximately 100 million unique TCR beta sequences from 150 million to 200 million T cells were reported. An early release that covered about 640 HLA-typed donors contained about 300 gigabases of sequencing data and tens of millions of unique TCR sequences. Of the 350 to 400 genotyped donors, approximately 83% fell in the genetic ancestry cluster associated with self-reported Caucasian donors. The aim of the study was to test whether cataloging public T cell receptors could identify signatures of past pathogen exposure. The study used immunosequencing to profile the T cell repertoires of approximately 690 subjects and linked those repertoires to cytomegalovirus serostatus. In addition to the first cohort of roughly 700 subjects, a separate validation cohort of 120 different subjects was used. The study combined high-throughput TCR immunosequencing, statistical association of individual TCRs with disease status, and machine learning to predict cytomegalovirus infection status. A later analysis re-examined previously published TCR beta repertoires from just over 650 donors and added high-resolution HLA genotyping to investigate patterns of TCR occurrence. Rather than drawing on any new phenotypic data, the later analysis identified candidate immune exposures from TCR beta sequences and the way those sequences occurred across donors. An earlier analysis of around 540 of the donors applied high-throughput TCR beta sequencing to assess whether each TCR beta V gene segment acted as functional or pseudogenic. Donor age, sex, ethnicity and CMV serostatus were compiled alongside the repertoire data. In a later genetic analysis, genome-wide SNP genotypes for about 55% of the roughly 700 donors were used, and that subset was treated as a discovery cohort. All discovery cohort repertoires had been generated using a single sequencing platform. HLA typing included class I and class II loci at four-digit resolution. The number of donors typed differed by locus, with roughly 620-640 for A, B, C, DRB1 and DQB1, more than 500 for DQA1, 606 for DPA1, and approximately 470 for DPB1. Five DR-DQ haplotypes were handled as single units for association and clustering, since linkage in the cohort was strong. Among roughly 400 genotyped donors of the cohort, an average of roughly 230,000 unique TCR beta nucleotide sequences was sequenced per donor, of which 15% to 20% were non-productive.

In total, about 650 healthy bone marrow donors made up the cohort. All cohort members were sampled while nominally healthy, although unrecorded immune exposures were likely present. The donor was CMV seropositive and belonged to the group of 250 to 300 seropositive cohort members. A peripheral blood sample was collected from each donor, and TCR beta sequencing was performed on peripheral blood mononuclear cells. Genomic DNA was extracted from the blood cell samples with the Qiagen DNeasy Blood Extraction Kit. Library preparation was by the immunoSEQ multiplex PCR assay. For the multiplex PCR, a mixture combining 60 forward primers for TCR Vbeta segments and 13 reverse primers for TCR Jbeta segments was used. The CDR3 region of rearranged TCR beta genes was amplified from genomic DNA with a multiplex PCR assay. Amplified TCR beta libraries were sequenced as 87-base-pair reads on the Illumina HiSeq System. The authors' pipeline ran thus. Across the 600 to 700 repertoires, a later analysis counted 75 million to 90 million unique TCR beta chains, about 10 million of which were shared by at least two donors. Raw reads were error-corrected and collapsed into unique sequences with a nearest-neighbor algorithm that merged closely related sequences to remove PCR and sequencing errors. V, D and J gene segments were assigned by aligning CDR3 sequences to IMGT reference sequences. For a sequence to be retained, at least a six-nucleotide match to both a V gene segment and a J gene segment was required. A rearrangement counted as productive if the CDR3 had no stop codons and remained in frame with V and J, and every other rearrangement counted as non-productive. Following IMGT convention, CDR3 was defined as the stretch from the second conserved V-encoded cysteine up to the conserved J-encoded phenylalanine. The earlier analysis of about 500 of the donors excluded sequences that lacked an unambiguous match to a single V gene segment. In an earlier analysis of approximately 550 of the donors, V segments were called functional above 56.7% productive rearrangements and were called segregating when the between-donor standard deviation exceeded 5%. A statistical classification framework was developed to diagnose cytomegalovirus status using the catalog of TCR beta chain sequences. A later analysis assigned V and J genes by comparing TCR nucleotide sequences with IMGT/GENE-DB human TR gene sequences. The TCRdist pipeline was used in a later analysis to assign CDR3 sequences and most-parsimonious VDJ recombination scenarios. A later analysis defined each TCR beta chain by its CDR3 amino acid sequence plus V-gene family, and excluded reads lacking a unique V-gene family. To address suspected cross-contamination and a sequencing artifact, a later analysis removed around 590 highly shared, low-generation-probability nucleotide sequences. In a later analysis, a clonal expansion index for each public chain was calculated from normalized within-repertoire ranks of inferred template counts. In a later analysis, generation probabilities were computed using a VDJ recombination model fitted to out-of-frame rearrangements, and the results were checked against IGoR. Hypergeometric tests were used in a later analysis to score TCR-TCR, TCR-HLA and TCR-CMV co-occurrence, with a repertoire-size bias correction applied to the TCR pairs. To estimate false discovery rates, a later analysis permuted the HLA or CMV assignments 20 times. In a later analysis, co-occurring TCRs were grouped using DBSCAN, with TCRdist sequence similarity added in when clustering inside HLA-allele-positive subsets. Co-occurrence clustering excluded repertoires with fewer than 30,000 or more than 120,000 public chains, plus five with anomalous nucleotide sharing. The table was pulled from immuneACCESS by TCRdb, which kept in-frame rearrangements only. Such tables lose some clones; where checked, under half of the loss comes from unresolved V genes, and the rest has no known cause. That table gives V, J and clone size, and the DNA gave D and trimming. Recorded for this sample are around 150,000 clones; roughly 78% of them occurred a single time. Approximately 7.1% of the sample lies in the top ten.

The trim is 8 bases for V and 3 bases for J, with a gap of 11 bases between the germline ends. CDR1 and CDR2 were assigned from the germline V gene as SGHTA and FQGNSA. The CDR3 goes from the cysteine to the phenylalanine over 13 residues. The DNA shown is the 39-base CDR3, in frame from base 1. Broader findings and caveats from the paper: Most TCR sequences were seen in very few donors, while some public TCRs were found in many individuals. In vitro tests confirmed that a few of the cytomegalovirus-associated TCR beta chains recognize cytomegalovirus antigens. Most CMV-associated TCR beta chains appeared to be HLA-restricted in a later analysis, and the HLA associations seemed to be driven largely by CMV exposure. An earlier analysis of approximately 500 of the donors showed that most TCR beta V segments appeared in productive rearrangements either about 87% or about 30% of the time, which broadly matched IMGT annotations. In this cohort, only TCR beta chains were sequenced, and detectable features were limited by the absence of alpha or paired-chain data. Because HLA typing was missing for some donors at each locus, association tests included only the typed subset. It was suggested by the authors that the approach could potentially be generalized to other disease states and immunological phenotypes. A later analysis found that TCR association rates varied across HLA loci, with DRB1 alleles showing the most associated TCRs and HLA-C alleles the fewest. Compared with equally common non-associated chains, HLA-associated TCR beta chains in a later analysis were more clonally expanded and had lower generation probabilities. A further reported finding was that TCR beta sequences accurately predicted the HLA-A and HLA-B alleles for most subjects in the first cohort. A cluster of highly shared sequence variants was judged likely to represent a technical artifact of the sequencing pipeline. Some IMGT-functional V segments, including TRBV6-2 and TRBV6-3, could not be distinguished by the 87-base-pair reads and were therefore excluded. Specific HLA alleles were associated with 16,951 TCR beta sequences at a false discovery rate of 0.05 in a later analysis. Strong co-occurrence of HLA alleles, especially DR and DQ, made assigning TCR associations to individual alleles difficult. A later genetic analysis associated a missense DCLRE1C variant with V-gene and J-gene trimming of TCR beta chains, and an independent cohort replicated the association. The classifier was reported to diagnose cytomegalovirus status with high specificity and sensitivity in both the original and validation cohorts. According to a later analysis, parvovirus B19, influenza, CMV and Epstein-Barr virus appeared linked to several top co-occurrence clusters. According to a later genetic analysis, donors in an Asian-associated ancestry cluster had fewer N-insertions in productive TCRs than the roughly 670-donor mean. Because counts were too low, some 17 rarely observed V segments, including chromosome 9 orphons, were left out of the earlier analysis of 500 to 650 of the donors. A total of around 150 TCR beta chains were listed by the study as associated with cytomegalovirus. The only immune exposure information available for the cohort was CMV serostatus. Presence/absence analyses assumed roughly uniform sequencing depth across donors, an assumption that may not hold. Linkage disequilibrium might explain the correlated functional status among segregating V segments, but an unknown experimental factor could not be excluded.

A note on this clone: What this receptor recognizes is not known. No qualities accompany the bases; no much larger clone lies one base away.

Sequenced material: PBMCs. The sequence came from a man aged 40-50 years in good health and CMV-seropositive. The chain was built from TRBV7-2 and TRBJ2-4, with the D gene too uncertain to name. The CDR3 protein sequence reads: CASDDRLKNIQYF. The sequenced DNA is TGTGCCAGCGACGACCGACTCAAAAACATTCAGTACTTC. The CDR3, completed at both ends by the reference TRBV7-2 and TRBJ2-4 genes, gives the full variable domain GAGVSQSPSNKVTEKGKDVELRCDPISGHTALYWYRQSLGQGLEFLIYFQGNSAPDKSGLPSDRFSAERTGGSVSTLTIQRTQQEDSAVYLCASDDRLKNIQYFGAGTRLSVL.